This TCR beta chain was sequenced in a study of control samples from healthy donors and cancer patients. This clone appeared once. The assay was immunoSEQ multiplex PCR, and TCRdb's table has in-frame clones only and misses some. Of over 150,000 clones listed, around 96% are singletons. CDR3 size: 15 residues. Trimming cost V 5 bases and J 7 bases; bases outside gene matches: 8. Germline loops: CDR1 SGHAT, CDR2 FQNNGV. V gene TRBV11-2 combines with J gene TRBJ2-7, with 13 bases fitting TRBD2. Sequencing was carried out using blood. This receptor was obtained from a man in his forties or fifties in good health. CDR3 loop: CASSPGLAGLREQYF. The CDR3 coding sequence is TGTGCCAGCAGCCCGGGACTAGCGGGGCTCCGAGAGCAGTACTTC.